One and the same sample provided the 30 T cell receptor beta chains below, sequenced in a study of cytotoxic CD8 clonotypes in ibrutinib-treated CLL. The assay was immunoSEQ multiplex PCR, and TCRdb's table has in-frame clones only and misses some. The repertoire holds hundreds of thousands of clones, roughly 74% seen once, with roughly 15% in the top ten. The sequencing used PBMCs, collected after 24 months of ibrutinib treatment. These receptors all come from a human donor with chronic lymphocytic leukemia.

The rearrangement links TRBV7-9 to TRBJ1-1; perhaps TRBD1 as D (6 bases). V lost 8 bases and J lost 1, with 26 bases in between. Germline-derived CDR1 and CDR2 are SEHNR and FQNEAQ (reference sequence). CDR3 size: 18 residues. The CDR3, as DNA: TGTGCCAGCGTCCTAGGTGGCAGGGGACGGGAGGGGAACACTGAAGCTTTCTTT. Amino acid sequence: CASVLGGRGREGNTEAFF.

The gene calls are TRBV4-1 and TRBJ1-5, with D possibly matching TRBD1 (5 bases). CDR1 and CDR2 (germline): MGHRA, YSYEKL. Trimming removed 0 bases from V and 6 bases from J, with 18 bases in between. The CDR3 has 17 residues. In nucleotides, the CDR3 is TGCGCCAGCAGCCAAGATCCCCCCCAGGGATGGGCTCAGCCCCAGCATTTT. Residues: CASSQDPPQGWAQPQHF.

CDR3 in amino acids: CASSFGRIPLYNEQFF. The CDR3 bases are TGTGCCAGCAGTTTCGGACGGATACCACTTTACAATGAGCAGTTCTTC. V is TRBV6-5 and J is TRBJ2-1; D is unclear. This CDR3 contains 16 residues. The germline V gene has CDR1 MNHEY and CDR2 SVGAGI. V lost 4 bases to trimming and J lost 4 bases, with 17 bases between them.

The V and J genes are TRBV7-2 and TRBJ2-7; D not resolved. CDR3 length: 14 amino acids. V was shortened by 4 bases and J by 1 base, with 11 bases between the two germline ends. CDR1 and CDR2 from the germline V gene are SGHTA and FQGNSA. Here the CDR3 DNA reads TGTGCCAGCAGCTCGGTCGACCCATCCTACGAGCAGTACTTC. Translation gives CASSSVDPSYEQYF.

This chain uses TRBV2 with TRBJ2-7, with 7 bases lining up with TRBD1. The CDR3 consists of 14 residues. Germline V lookup: CDR1 SNHLY, CDR2 FYNNEI. Germline trimming cut 6 bases from V and 5 bases from J; bases unmatched to any gene: 10. CDR3 coding DNA: TGTGCCAGCAGGTATCCGACAGGGCAGGACGAGCAGTACTTC. Protein sequence: CASRYPTGQDEQYF.

The J gene is TRBJ1-4, the V gene TRBV14, with D perhaps TRBD1 (5 bases). V lost 0 bases and J lost 6, with 11 bases in between. There are 15 residues in the CDR3. The germline V gene encodes CDR1 SGHDN and CDR2 FVKESK. CDR3 protein: CASSQEGSGYEKLFF. In DNA form, the CDR3 reads TGTGCCAGCAGCCAAGAAGGGTCAGGGTATGAAAAACTGTTTTTT.

The V and J genes are TRBV7-6 and TRBJ2-7, with D perhaps TRBD2 (5 bases). This CDR3 comprises 13 residues. Deletions cut 5 bases from V and 3 bases from J, with 11 bases between. In germline, CDR1 is SGHVS, CDR2 FNYEAQ. CDR3 region: CASSPPGYYEQYF. CDR3 sequence (DNA): TGTGCCAGCAGCCCTCCGGGGTACTACGAGCAGTACTTC. Based on the CDR3 plus reference TRBV7-6 and TRBJ2-7, the full variable domain is GAGVSQSPRYKVTKRGQDVALRCDPISGHVSLYWYRQALGQGPEFLTYFNYEAQQDKSGLPNDRFSAERPEGSISTLTIQRTEQRDSAMYRCASSPPGYYEQYFGPGTRLTVT.

The chain couples TRBV6-5 to TRBJ2-7, with TRBD1 matching 10 bases. In germline, CDR1 is MNHEY, CDR2 SVGAGI. The V and J ends lost 5 bases and 7 bases, in that order; junction bases with no gene match: 8. The CDR3 runs to 14 residues. The CDR3 reads CASSLGTGVPEQYF. The DNA for the CDR3 is TGTGCCAGCAGTCTCGGGACAGGGGTGCCAGAGCAGTACTTC.

J is TRBJ2-7 and V is TRBV4-3; TRBD1 is a possible D gene (6 bases). In germline, CDR1 is LGHNA, CDR2 YSLEER. Trimming took 0 bases from V and 3 from J, leaving 6 bases between them. This CDR3 has 13 amino acids. The CDR3 here is CASSQEGGYEQYF. CDR3 in DNA: TGCGCCAGCAGCCAAGAAGGGGGCTACGAGCAGTACTTC.

The chain employs TRBV10-3 and TRBJ1-1, with D hard to call. Between the trimmed V and J ends, which lost 6 bases and 1 base, there was a span of 9 bases. Germline lookup yields CDR1 ENHRY and CDR2 SYGVKD. This CDR3 has 13 amino acids. The CDR3 DNA reads TGTGCCATCAGCGAGACCTGGAACACTGAAGCTTTCTTT. Its translation is CAISETWNTEAFF.

The gene calls are TRBV27 and TRBJ2-3, with 9 bases lining up with TRBD2. CDR3 length equals 15 residues. J was trimmed by 1 base and V by 5 bases; bases with no gene match: 4. Germline loops: CDR1 MNHEY, CDR2 SMNVEV (reference sequence). The DNA of the CDR3 is TGTGCCAGCAGTCCCTCTAGCGGGGGCACAGATACGCAGTATTTT. Its translation: CASSPSSGGTDTQYF.

This clone was seen a few times. The CDR3 region has the DNA TGCGCCAGCAAATCTTCCCCAGGAGGAGGGCGGACCCAGTACTTC. Protein product: CASKSSPGGGRTQYF. The rearrangement uses TRBV5-1 and TRBJ2-5, with TRBD2 as a possible D gene (6 bases). V lost 6 bases and J lost 7, with 22 bases in between. CDR3 length equals 15 residues. The V gene's germline CDR1 is SGHRS and CDR2 YFSETQ.

This rearrangement joins TRBV6-5 to TRBJ1-2, with 7 bases fitting TRBD1. The germline CDR1 and CDR2 sequences are MNHEY and SVGAGI. The CDR3 extends over 15 amino acids. Germline trimming cut 0 bases from V and 6 bases from J; bases unmatched to any gene: 7. CDR3 DNA: TGTGCCAGCAGTTACTCGTTGACAGGGTATAATGGCTACACCTTC. Its protein product is CASSYSLTGYNGYTF.

This chain links TRBV28 with TRBJ2-7; a possible D gene is TRBD1 (5 bases). This CDR3 contains 14 residues. Germline-derived CDR1 and CDR2 are MDHEN and SYDVKM. Trimming left V 5 bases short and J 4 bases short, with 15 bases between. The chain's CDR3 is CASSLQVRLYEQYF. Written as DNA, the CDR3 is TGTGCCAGCAGTCTACAGGTGAGACTTTACGAGCAGTACTTC.

V and J are TRBV28 and TRBJ2-4, with 14 bases identical to TRBD2. The CDR3 is 14 amino acids. Trimming removed 4 bases from V and 8 bases from J; junction bases left unmatched: 1. CDR1 is MDHEN, CDR2 SYDVKM, per germline. The CDR3 region is CASSSTSGRDIQYF. CDR3 coding DNA: TGTGCCAGCAGTTCGACTAGCGGGAGGGACATTCAGTACTTC.

Here the CDR3 reads CASSVAGFSSGANVLTF. In DNA, the CDR3 is TGTGCCAGCAGCGTAGCGGGATTTAGCTCTGGGGCCAACGTCCTGACTTTC. The V gene is TRBV9, the J gene TRBJ2-6, with D possibly matching TRBD2 (5 bases). The CDR3 consists of 17 residues. Trimming stripped 0 bases from V and 0 bases from J, with 10 bases between. The germline V gene has CDR1 SGDLS and CDR2 YYNGEE.

V gene TRBV11-3 combines with J gene TRBJ2-1, with 7 positions matching TRBD1. The CDR3 extends over 14 amino acids. Germline V lookup: CDR1 SGHNT, CDR2 YENEEA. V was pared by 6 bases and J by 4 bases, with 6 bases of the junction left unmatched. The CDR3 region is CASSKGAVYNEQFF. CDR3 DNA: TGTGCCAGCAGTAAGGGGGCCGTTTACAATGAGCAGTTCTTC.

V gene TRBV28 combines with J gene TRBJ2-1; D gene uncertain. V lost 6 bases to trimming and J lost 6 bases, with 12 bases between them. CDR3 length: 13 residues. CDR1 and CDR2 from the germline V gene are MDHEN and SYDVKM. DNA for the CDR3: TGTGCCAGCAGACCCGGTCCATCCAATGAGCAGTTCTTC. As protein: CASRPGPSNEQFF.

V gene TRBV29-1 combines with J gene TRBJ2-7, with TRBD1 matching 8 bases. The V gene's germline CDR1 is SQVTM and CDR2 ANQGSEA. The CDR3 spans 16 residues. After removal of 3 bases from V and 2 bases from J, the junction contained 12 bases not matched to a gene. The CDR3 protein is CSVDGTGGARPYEQYF. In DNA, the CDR3 is TGCAGCGTTGACGGGACAGGCGGAGCGAGACCCTACGAGCAGTACTTC.

V gene TRBV29-1 combines with J gene TRBJ2-1; either TRBD1 or TRBD2 may supply D (6 bases each). V lost 0 bases, J lost 4 bases, and 28 bases lay in between. The CDR3 length is 20 residues. Germline V CDR1 and CDR2: SQVTM, ANQGSEA. For the CDR3, the DNA is TGCAGCGTTGAAGACCCAGGAGGGACACGACCGACAACGCGTTACAATGAGCAGTTCTTC. It translates to CSVEDPGGTRPTTRYNEQFF.

The chain carries TRBV7-9 and TRBJ2-5; 8 bases line up with TRBD1. Trimming removed 4 bases from V and 5 bases from J; junction bases left unmatched: 6. Germline V gives CDR1 SEHNR, CDR2 FQNEAQ (reference sequence). This CDR3 has 14 residues. This chain's CDR3 is CASSSRTGPETQYF. The CDR3 bases are TGTGCCAGCAGCTCTCGGACAGGGCCGGAGACCCAGTACTTC.

This chain connects TRBV18 to TRBJ2-7, with no clear D. CDR1 and CDR2 from the germline V gene are KGHSH and LQKENI. V was pared by 3 bases and J by 2 bases, with 8 bases between. The CDR3 sequence is 13 residues long. The CDR3 spells CASSPGTPYEQYF. CDR3 in DNA: TGTGCCAGCTCACCGGGAACCCCCTACGAGCAGTACTTC.

The J gene is TRBJ2-1, the V gene TRBV6-5; TRBD2 matches 11 bases. The CDR3 consists of 12 residues. Germline CDR1 is MNHEY and CDR2 is SVGAGI. V trimming: 6 bases; J trimming: 10 bases; junction bases outside the gene matches: 2. The CDR3 sequence: CASSWTSGEQFF. As DNA, the CDR3 is TGTGCCAGCAGCTGGACTAGCGGGGAGCAGTTCTTC.

This chain uses TRBV7-7 with TRBJ2-7; maybe TRBD2 (5 bases). Germline-derived CDR1 and CDR2 are SSHAT and FNYEAQ (reference sequence). CDR3 length equals 13 residues. CDR3 residues: CASEWQAAYEQYF. In nucleotides, the CDR3 is TGTGCTAGCGAGTGGCAGGCAGCCTACGAGCAGTACTTC.

This clone was seen a few times. The V gene is TRBV19, the J gene TRBJ2-7; TRBD1 is a possible D gene (6 bases). Trimming stripped 6 bases from V and 4 bases from J, with 19 bases between. Germline V gene sequence: CDR1 LNHDA, CDR2 SQIVND (reference sequence). The CDR3 has 15 residues. CDR3 nucleotides: TGTGCCAGTAGCCACGGGACACTCGAACGTTACGAGCAGTACTTC. Amino acid sequence: CASSHGTLERYEQYF.

This clone was observed a few times. V usage is TRBV6-5 and J usage is TRBJ2-7, with 12 bases fitting TRBD2. This CDR3 has 16 amino acids. V gave up 0 bases and J gave up 3 bases; unmatched junction bases: 3. Germline-derived CDR1 and CDR2 are MNHEY and SVGAGI. In DNA, the CDR3 is TGTGCCAGCAGTTACTCTCGGACTAGCGGGGTCTACGAGCAGTACTTC. Amino acids: CASSYSRTSGVYEQYF.

In its sample, this clone was seen a few times. This chain connects TRBV27 to TRBJ2-6; D gene unclear. V lost 5 bases to trimming and J lost 0 bases, with 26 bases between them. Germline V gene lookup returns CDR1 MNHEY and CDR2 SMNVEV (reference sequence). This CDR3 spans 21 amino acids. The CDR3 is CASSPLAPLDVTHSGANVLTF. CDR3 nucleotide sequence: TGTGCCAGCAGTCCCTTAGCCCCATTGGATGTAACCCACTCTGGGGCCAACGTCCTGACTTTC. The full variable domain, completed using reference TRBV27 and TRBJ2-6, is EAQVTQNPRYLITVTGKKLTVTCSQNMNHEYMSWYRQDPGLGLRQIYYSMNVEVTDKGDVPEGYKVSRKEKRNFPLILESPSPNQTSLYFCASSPLAPLDVTHSGANVLTFGAGSRLTVL.

The chain employs TRBV18 and TRBJ2-7; 7 bases align to TRBD2. The CDR3 totals 16 residues. CDR1 and CDR2 from the germline V gene are KGHSH and LQKENI. The ends lost 3 bases at V and 4 bases at J; junction bases unmatched: 12. CDR3 region: CASSPEGSSGKYEQYF. The DNA for the CDR3 is TGTGCCAGCTCACCCGAGGGATCCAGCGGGAAGTACGAGCAGTACTTC.

This clone was recorded a few times. V and J are TRBV6-5 and TRBJ2-7; unclear D gene. The V gene's germline CDR1 is MNHEY and CDR2 SVGAGI. This CDR3 has 13 residues. V lost 4 bases, J lost 5 bases, and 12 bases lay in between. CDR3 sequence (DNA): TGTGCCAGCAGTTTACTTCTGGGGAACGAGCAGTACTTC. It codes for CASSLLLGNEQYF.

The V and J genes are TRBV19 and TRBJ2-2; D not resolved. The V end lost 3 bases, the J end lost 6 bases, and 8 bases lay between the germline ends. The CDR3 consists of 13 residues. CDR1 is LNHDA, CDR2 SQIVND, per germline (reference sequence). CDR3 nucleotide sequence: TGTGCCAGTAGTATCCAACCCTCCGGGGAGCTGTTTTTT. This gives the protein CASSIQPSGELFF.